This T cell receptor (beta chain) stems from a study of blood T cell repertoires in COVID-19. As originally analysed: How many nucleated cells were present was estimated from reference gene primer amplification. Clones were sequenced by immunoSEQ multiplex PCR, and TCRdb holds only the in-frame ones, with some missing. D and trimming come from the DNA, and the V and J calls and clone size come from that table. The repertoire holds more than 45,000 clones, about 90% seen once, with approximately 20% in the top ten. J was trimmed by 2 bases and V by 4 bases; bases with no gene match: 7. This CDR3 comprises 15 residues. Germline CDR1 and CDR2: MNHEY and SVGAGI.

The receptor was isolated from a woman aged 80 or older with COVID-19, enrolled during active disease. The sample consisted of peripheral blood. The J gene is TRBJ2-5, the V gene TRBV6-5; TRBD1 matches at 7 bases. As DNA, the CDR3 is TGTGCCAGCAGTTTAGAGACAGGGAATCAAGAGACCCAGTACTTC. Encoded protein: CASSLETGNQETQYF.